The 10 T cell receptor beta chains below come from one sample, sequenced in a study of response to subunit inactivated influenza vaccine. TCRdb reprocessed the RT-PCR reads via MiXCR and lists one record per CDR3 protein. The table shows about 180,000 distinct CDR3 sequences, with about 10% occurring only once. Sequences were derived from non-naive T cells sorted from PBMCs, sampled on the day of vaccination. The receptors come from a middle-aged man who received an inactivated influenza vaccine.

This clonotype was counted ten times or more. V and J are TRBV4-1 and TRBJ1-2, with D possibly being TRBD1 (6 bases). CDR3 length: 15 residues. Trimming cost V 3 bases and J 4 bases, with 15 bases left between them. Per the germline V gene, CDR1 is MGHRA and CDR2 is YSYEKL. In DNA, the CDR3 is TGCGCCAGCAGCCAGTCGTCCGGGGGCGGCTATGGCTACACCTTC. It is translated as CASSQSSGGGYGYTF.

This clonotype turned up a few times. The CDR3 sequence is CASSSYTGYTGELFF. DNA for the CDR3: TGTGCCAGCAGCTCATATACAGGGTACACCGGGGAGCTGTTTTTT. J is TRBJ2-2 and V is TRBV7-8, with D possibly matching TRBD1 (6 bases). In germline, CDR1 is SGHVS, CDR2 FQNEAQ. This CDR3 has 15 amino acids. The V gene lost 4 bases and the J gene lost 3 bases, with 12 bases spanning the gap.

V is TRBV20-1 and J is TRBJ2-7; unclear D gene. There are 8 residues in the CDR3. The germline gives CDR1 DFQATT, CDR2 SNEGSKA (reference sequence). CDR3 residues: CNQHEQYF. The DNA of the CDR3 is TGCAACCAACACGAGCAGTACTTC.

This clonotype was detected only a few times. This rearrangement joins TRBV12-3 or TRBV12-4 to TRBJ1-1; D unclear. V gave up 5 bases and J gave up 0 bases, with 13 bases separating them. The CDR3 has 15 residues. CDR3 amino acids: CASSLPGRMNTEAFF. Written as DNA, the CDR3 is TGTGCCAGCAGTCTCCCTGGACGGATGAACACTGAAGCTTTCTTT.

In this sample, this clonotype turned up many times. V is TRBV2 and J is TRBJ2-7; D gene unclear. Germline CDR1 reads SNHLY; CDR2 reads FYNNEI. Deletions cut 8 bases from V and 3 bases from J, with 11 bases between. The CDR3 is 12 residues long. The CDR3 nucleotides are TGTGCCAGCGGGCCTCTAATCTACGAGCAGTACTTC. The encoded protein is CASGPLIYEQYF.

The genes are TRBV6-1 and TRBJ2-3; 15 bases map to TRBD2. J gave up 5 bases and V 3 bases, and 0 bases lay outside the gene matches. The CDR3 spans 15 residues. Germline lookup yields CDR1 MNHNS and CDR2 SASEGT. The CDR3 loop is CASSEGLAGGDTQYF. The CDR3 DNA follows: TGTGCCAGCAGTGAGGGACTAGCGGGGGGAGATACGCAGTATTTT.

This chain connects TRBV5-1 to TRBJ1-1, with a tentative D call TRBD1 (5 bases). V was cut by 4 bases and J by 12 bases, with 19 bases left in between. This CDR3 is 13 amino acids long. The germline gives CDR1 SGHRS, CDR2 YFSETQ. The CDR3 nucleotides read TGCGCCAGCAGCGTTACAGCGGGGGGTGGGACTTTCTTT. Translated: CASSVTAGGGTFF.

This clonotype was observed a handful of times. This chain uses TRBV28 with TRBJ1-1, with D tentatively TRBD1 (6 bases). The V end was cut by 2 bases, the J end by 12 bases, with 16 bases between. This CDR3 has 13 amino acids. The germline V gene encodes CDR1 MDHEN and CDR2 SYDVKM. The CDR3: CASSLPTGQKTFF. CDR3 in DNA: TGTGCCAGCAGTTTACCCACCGGACAGAAAACTTTCTTT.

This clonotype was recorded at least ten times. The chain recombines TRBV5-1 with TRBJ1-1, with 8 bases matching TRBD1. Germline loops: CDR1 SGHRS, CDR2 YFSETQ. CDR3 size: 14 residues. The ends lost 4 bases at V and 5 bases at J; junction bases unmatched: 7. The CDR3 DNA reads TGCGCCAGCAGCACCGACAGGGGCGGGACTGAAGCTTTCTTT. Amino acids: CASSTDRGGTEAFF.

This clonotype was counted many times. This chain links TRBV29-1 with TRBJ2-7; TRBD2 matches at 14 bases. Germline V gives CDR1 SQVTM, CDR2 ANQGSEA. V lost 5 bases to trimming and J lost 2 bases; unmatched junction nucleotides: 5. The CDR3 spans 15 residues. The CDR3 protein is CSVQGTSGGAYEQYF. The CDR3 region has the DNA TGCAGCGTTCAAGGGACTAGCGGGGGAGCCTACGAGCAGTACTTC.